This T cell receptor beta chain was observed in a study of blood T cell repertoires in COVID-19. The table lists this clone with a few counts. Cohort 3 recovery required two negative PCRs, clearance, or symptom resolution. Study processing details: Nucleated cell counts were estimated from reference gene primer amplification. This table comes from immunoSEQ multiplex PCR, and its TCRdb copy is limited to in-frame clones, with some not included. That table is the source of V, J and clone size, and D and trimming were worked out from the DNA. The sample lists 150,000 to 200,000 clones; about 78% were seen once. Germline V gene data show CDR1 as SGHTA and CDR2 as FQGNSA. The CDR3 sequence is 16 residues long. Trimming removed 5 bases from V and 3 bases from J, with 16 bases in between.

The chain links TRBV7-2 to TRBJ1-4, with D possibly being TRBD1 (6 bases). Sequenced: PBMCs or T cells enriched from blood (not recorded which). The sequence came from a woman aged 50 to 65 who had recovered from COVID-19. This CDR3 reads CASSNLTGKANEKLFF. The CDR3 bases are TGTGCCAGCAGCAATTTAACAGGGAAAGCTAATGAAAAACTGTTTTTT.